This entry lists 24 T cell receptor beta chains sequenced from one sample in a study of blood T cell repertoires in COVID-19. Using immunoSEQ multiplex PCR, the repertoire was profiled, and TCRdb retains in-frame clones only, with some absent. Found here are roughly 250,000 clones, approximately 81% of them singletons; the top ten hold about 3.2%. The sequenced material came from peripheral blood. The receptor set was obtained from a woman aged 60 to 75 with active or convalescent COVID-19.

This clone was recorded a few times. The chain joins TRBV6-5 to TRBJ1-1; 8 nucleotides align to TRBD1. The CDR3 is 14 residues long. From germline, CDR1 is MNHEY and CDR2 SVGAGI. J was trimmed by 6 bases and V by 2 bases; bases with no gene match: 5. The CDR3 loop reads CASSYAGQGPEAFF. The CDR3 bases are TGTGCCAGCAGTTACGCCGGACAGGGTCCTGAAGCTTTCTTT.

The CDR3 here is CASRDRGLNQPQHF. The DNA for the CDR3 is TGTGCCAGCAGGGACAGGGGGCTGAATCAGCCCCAGCATTTT. The chain combines TRBV2 with TRBJ1-5; TRBD1 aligns across 11 bases. This CDR3 contains 14 residues. Germline trimming cut 6 bases from V and 4 bases from J; bases unmatched to any gene: 2. Germline V gene lookup returns CDR1 SNHLY and CDR2 FYNNEI. Full variable domain (remainder filled in from reference TRBV2 and TRBJ1-5): EPEVTQTPSHQVTQMGQEVILRCVPISNHLYFYWYRQILGQKVEFLVSFYNNEISEKSEIFDDQFSVERPDGSNFTLKIRSTKLEDSAMYFCASRDRGLNQPQHFGDGTRLSIL.

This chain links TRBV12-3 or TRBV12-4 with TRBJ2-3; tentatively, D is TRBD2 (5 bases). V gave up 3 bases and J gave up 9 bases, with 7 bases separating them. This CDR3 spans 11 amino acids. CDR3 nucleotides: TGTGCCAGCAGTTTTTCGGGAACGCAGTATTTT. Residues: CASSFSGTQYF.

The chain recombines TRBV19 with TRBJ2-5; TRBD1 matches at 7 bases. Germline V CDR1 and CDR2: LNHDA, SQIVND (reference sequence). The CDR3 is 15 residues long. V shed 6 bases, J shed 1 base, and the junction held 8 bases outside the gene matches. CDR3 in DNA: TGTGCCAGTAGGGTAACCTGGACAGGCCAAGAGACCCAGTACTTC. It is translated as CASRVTWTGQETQYF.

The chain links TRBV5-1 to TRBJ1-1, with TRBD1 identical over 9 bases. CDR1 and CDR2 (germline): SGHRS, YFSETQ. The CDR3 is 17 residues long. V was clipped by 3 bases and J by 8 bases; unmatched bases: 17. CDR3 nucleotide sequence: TGCGCCAGCAGCTCACAGGGGGCAGAGCTTTCGCTCATAGAAGCTTTCTTT. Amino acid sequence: CASSSQGAELSLIEAFF.

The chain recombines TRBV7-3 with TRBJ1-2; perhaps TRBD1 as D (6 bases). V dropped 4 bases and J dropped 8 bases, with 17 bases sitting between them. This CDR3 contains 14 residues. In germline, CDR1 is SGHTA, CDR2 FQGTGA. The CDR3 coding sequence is TGTGCCAGCAGCTCACAGCCCAGGGGCGACGGCTACACCTTC. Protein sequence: CASSSQPRGDGYTF.

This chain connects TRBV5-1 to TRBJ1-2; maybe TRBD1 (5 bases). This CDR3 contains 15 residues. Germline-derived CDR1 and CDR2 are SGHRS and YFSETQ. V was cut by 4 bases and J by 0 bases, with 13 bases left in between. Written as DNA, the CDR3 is TGCGCCAGCAGCGTGACGGGGGACTCTAACTATGGCTACACCTTC. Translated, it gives CASSVTGDSNYGYTF.

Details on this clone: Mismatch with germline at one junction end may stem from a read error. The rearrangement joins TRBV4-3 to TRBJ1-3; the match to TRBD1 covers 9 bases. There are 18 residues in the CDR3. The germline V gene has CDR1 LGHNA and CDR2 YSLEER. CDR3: CASSQGGTGSTFGDTIYF. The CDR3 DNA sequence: TGCGCCAGCAGCCAAGGAGGGACAGGGTCGACCTTTGGAGACACCATATATTTT.

CDR3 residues: CASSLRRDRAPVYGYTF. The CDR3 nucleotides are TGTGCCAGCAGCTTAAGGAGGGACAGGGCTCCGGTCTATGGCTACACCTTC. The chain combines TRBV7-8 with TRBJ1-2; 9 nucleotides align to TRBD1. Germline values: CDR1 SGHVS, CDR2 FQNEAQ. The CDR3 is 17 amino acids. V dropped 2 bases and J dropped 4; count of bases not matched to a gene: 11.

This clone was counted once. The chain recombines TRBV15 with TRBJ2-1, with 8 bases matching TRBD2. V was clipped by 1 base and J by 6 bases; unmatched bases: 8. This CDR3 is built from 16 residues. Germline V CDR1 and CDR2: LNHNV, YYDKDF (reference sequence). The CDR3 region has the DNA TGTGCCACCAGCAGAGGCCGGACTAGCCCGATCAATGAGCAGTTCTTC. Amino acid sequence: CATSRGRTSPINEQFF.

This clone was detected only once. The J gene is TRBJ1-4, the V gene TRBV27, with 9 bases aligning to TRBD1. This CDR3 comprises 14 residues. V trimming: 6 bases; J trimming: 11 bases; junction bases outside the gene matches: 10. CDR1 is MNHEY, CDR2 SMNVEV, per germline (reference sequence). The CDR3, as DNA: TGTGCCAGCAGCGTACAGGGGGCGGGAGGCAAACTGTTTTTT. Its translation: CASSVQGAGGKLFF.

This chain's CDR3 is CASSSWTGNYGYTF. The CDR3 DNA reads TGTGCCAGCAGTTCCTGGACAGGGAACTATGGCTACACCTTC. The chain couples TRBV25-1 to TRBJ1-2; 8 bases match TRBD1. The CDR3 runs to 14 residues. From germline, CDR1 is MGHDK and CDR2 SYGVNS. V lost 5 bases, J lost 2 bases, and 4 bases stayed unmatched.

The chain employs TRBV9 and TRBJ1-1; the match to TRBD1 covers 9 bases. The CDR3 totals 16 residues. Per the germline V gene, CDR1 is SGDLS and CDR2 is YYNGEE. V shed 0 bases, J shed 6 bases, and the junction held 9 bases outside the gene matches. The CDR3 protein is CASSVGPRQGDSEAFF. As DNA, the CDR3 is TGTGCCAGCAGCGTAGGACCCCGACAGGGGGATTCTGAAGCTTTCTTT.

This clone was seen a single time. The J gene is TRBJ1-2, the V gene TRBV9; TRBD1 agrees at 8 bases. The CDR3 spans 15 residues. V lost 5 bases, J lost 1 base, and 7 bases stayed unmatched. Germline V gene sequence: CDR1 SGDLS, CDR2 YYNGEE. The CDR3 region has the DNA TGTGCCAGCAGAGCGACAGGGGCGGGTAACTATGGCTACACCTTC. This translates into CASRATGAGNYGYTF.

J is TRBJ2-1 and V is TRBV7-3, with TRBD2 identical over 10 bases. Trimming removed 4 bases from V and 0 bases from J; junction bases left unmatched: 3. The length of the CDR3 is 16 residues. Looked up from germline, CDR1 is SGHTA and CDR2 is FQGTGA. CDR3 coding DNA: TGTGCCAGCAGCTCAGCTAGCGGGGGCTCCTACAATGAGCAGTTCTTC. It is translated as CASSSASGGSYNEQFF.

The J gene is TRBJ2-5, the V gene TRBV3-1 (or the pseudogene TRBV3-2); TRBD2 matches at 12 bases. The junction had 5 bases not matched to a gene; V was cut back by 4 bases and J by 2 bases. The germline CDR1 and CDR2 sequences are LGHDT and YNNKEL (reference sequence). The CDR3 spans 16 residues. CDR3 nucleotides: TGTGCCAGCAGCCCGACTAGCGGGGGACCACAAGAGACCCAGTACTTC. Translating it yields CASSPTSGGPQETQYF.

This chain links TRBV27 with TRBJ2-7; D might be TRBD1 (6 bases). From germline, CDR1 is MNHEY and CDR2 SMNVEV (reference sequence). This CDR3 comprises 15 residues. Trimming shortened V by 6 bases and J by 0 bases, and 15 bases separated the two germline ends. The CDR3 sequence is CASSKYPDSSYEQYF. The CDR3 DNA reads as TGTGCCAGCAGCAAATACCCGGACAGCTCCTACGAGCAGTACTTC.

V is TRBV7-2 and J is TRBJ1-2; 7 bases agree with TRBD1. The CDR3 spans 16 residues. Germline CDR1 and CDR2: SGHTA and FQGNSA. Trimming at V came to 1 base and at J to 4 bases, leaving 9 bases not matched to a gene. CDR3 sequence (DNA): TGTGCCAGCAGCTTAGTGGTCAGGGGGAGTGGCTATGGCTACACCTTC. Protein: CASSLVVRGSGYGYTF.

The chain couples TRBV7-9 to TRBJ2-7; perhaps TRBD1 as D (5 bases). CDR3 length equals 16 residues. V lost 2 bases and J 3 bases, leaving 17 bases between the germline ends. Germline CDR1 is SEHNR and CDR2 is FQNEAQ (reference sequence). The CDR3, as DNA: TGTGCCAGCAGCTTATCTTCTGCGACAGACCGCTACGAGCAGTACTTC. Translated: CASSLSSATDRYEQYF.

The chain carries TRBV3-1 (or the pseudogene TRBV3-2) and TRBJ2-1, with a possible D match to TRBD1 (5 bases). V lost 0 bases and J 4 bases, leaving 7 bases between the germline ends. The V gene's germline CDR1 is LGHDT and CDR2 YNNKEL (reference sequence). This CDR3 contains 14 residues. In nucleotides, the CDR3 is TGTGCCAGCAGCCAAGACCACAGGTACAATGAGCAGTTCTTC. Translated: CASSQDHRYNEQFF.

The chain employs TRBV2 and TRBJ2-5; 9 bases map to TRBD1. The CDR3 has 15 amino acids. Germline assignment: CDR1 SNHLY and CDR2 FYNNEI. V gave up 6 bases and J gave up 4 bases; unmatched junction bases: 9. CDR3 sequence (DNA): TGTGCCAGCAGAGATACAGGGGGCATAGGAGAGACCCAGTACTTC. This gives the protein CASRDTGGIGETQYF.

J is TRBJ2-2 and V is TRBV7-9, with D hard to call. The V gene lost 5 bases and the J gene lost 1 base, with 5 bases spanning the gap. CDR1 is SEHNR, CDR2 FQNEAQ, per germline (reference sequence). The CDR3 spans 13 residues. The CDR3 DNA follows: TGTGCCAGCAGCAACAGGAACACCGGGGAGCTGTTTTTT. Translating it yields CASSNRNTGELFF.

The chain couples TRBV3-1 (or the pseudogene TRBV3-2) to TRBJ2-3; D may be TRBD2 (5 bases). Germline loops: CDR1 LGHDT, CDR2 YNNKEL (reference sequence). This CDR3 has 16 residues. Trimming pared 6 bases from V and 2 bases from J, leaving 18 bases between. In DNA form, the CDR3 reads TGTGCCAGCAGTCCGAGCGGCGCTAGCCCCACAGATACGCAGTATTTT. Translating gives CASSPSGASPTDTQYF.

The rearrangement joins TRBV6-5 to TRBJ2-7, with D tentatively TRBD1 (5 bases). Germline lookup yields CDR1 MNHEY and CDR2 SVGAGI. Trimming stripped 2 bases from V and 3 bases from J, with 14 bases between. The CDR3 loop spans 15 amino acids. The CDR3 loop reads CASSYGDRNFYEQYF. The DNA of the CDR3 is TGTGCCAGCAGTTACGGCGACAGAAACTTCTACGAGCAGTACTTC.